This TCR beta chain was found in a study of blood T cells in healthy people across ages (dated by TCRdb to between 2015 and 2017). Looking at the study overall: In model experiments, template switching captured roughly one uniquely barcoded TCR beta cDNA molecule for every two T cells. To track age-related changes in TCR beta repertoire diversity, the study relied on deep sequencing normalized with unique cDNA molecular identifiers. Donors were grouped into four age groups: young (average roughly 15 years), middle-aged (around 39), aged (around 56) and long-lived (just over 80). To avoid experimental bias, donors of different ages were distributed randomly across sequencing lanes. Two additional independent replicas of 1 million unique cDNA reads from the same blood draw were analyzed for two donors (one aged 18 to 30 and one aged 80 or older). Beyond this particular receptor, the publication reports: Compared with the aged group, the long-lived group had more naive CD4+ T cells, fewer expanded clones and increased TCR diversity, a pattern suggesting age selection. Bulk unsorted PBMC profiling prevented conclusive comparison of naive and antigen-experienced compartments. The CMV infection status of donors was not known, potentially confounding age-related changes in expanded clonotypes. As age increased, observed TCR beta diversity per million T cells dropped in a roughly linear way, and a significant reduction was already evident by age 40. Total diversity estimates from one million sequenced T cells were considered lower bounds and underestimates. A strong correlation was found between observed TCR beta diversity and the percentage of naive T cells measured by flow cytometry.

Worth noting for this clonotype: Its antigen target is currently unknown. Since a much larger clone is just one base distant, this may be a read error. Since the CDR3 does not end with the conserved phenylalanine or tryptophan, this likely comes from a read error.

Donors were 39 systemically healthy Caucasian individuals from Russia aged about 6 to 100 years. Approximately 9.7 milliliters of peripheral blood were drawn from each donor into EDTA-treated Vacutainer tubes. Ficoll-Paque density-gradient centrifugation was used to isolate PBMCs, with at least 7 million obtained per sample. Total RNA was extracted from PBMCs with Trizol reagent, with at least 5.5 micrograms obtained per sample. For every donor, an aliquot of PBMCs went through flow cytometry to measure the percentages of naive CD45RAhigh/CD27high T cells. Receptors were amplified or captured by 5' RACE. The sample was run on an Illumina HiSeq 2500. A second PCR of roughly 7 to 11 cycles was performed with a sample-barcoded 5' primer and a J-beta primer mix. A template-switch 5' adaptor carrying 12 random nucleotides introduced a unique molecular identifier onto each TCR beta cDNA molecule. Each sample yielded at least 3 million CDR3-containing paired-end reads. All of the RNA was converted into first-strand cDNA using the Mint cDNA synthesis kit, with a TRBC-specific oligonucleotide serving as the primer. Following uracil-DNA glycosylase treatment, all cDNA underwent a first 18-cycle PCR with the universal primers M1SS and BC2_uni_R. As for how the authors treated the data: Normalization of each sample was performed by random selection of 1 million high-quality reads, each carrying a distinct molecular identifier. Reads sharing molecular identifiers were discarded rather than binned into consensus sequences. MiTCR, run with a Q25 quality threshold and the strictest error-elimination algorithm, handled CDR3 identification, clonotype clustering and error correction. Lower-bound total TCR beta diversity was estimated with a nonparametric unseen species model using Euler transformation. The public reads were quality trimmed at Q25 with fastp and then assembled into clones with MiXCR by TCRdb, keeping productive beta chains. Rows matching on CDR3 protein sequence are summarized as one entry with the most common DNA and genes. For this entry, the V and J calls and clone size follow TCRdb and not the study's own pipeline. This sample is represented by approximately 820,000 distinct CDR3 sequences; around two fifths of them were singletons. The top ten hold nearly 20% of the sample.

The clonotype originates from a man in his sixties in good health. The material sequenced was blood.

The CDR3 region: CASSQDGGTSYEQYY. The nucleotide sequence reads TGCGCCAGCAGCCAAGATGGGGGGACCTCCTACGAGCAGTACTAC. The rearranged segments are TRBV4-3 and TRBJ2-7, and possibly TRBD2, on 6 matching bases. The germline V gene supplies CDR1 LGHNA and CDR2 YSLEER. A distance of 9 bases separates the germline ends of V and J, which lose 0 bases and 0 bases respectively. The CDR3 contains 15 residues when both ends are counted. The DNA shown is the 45-base CDR3, in frame from base 1.